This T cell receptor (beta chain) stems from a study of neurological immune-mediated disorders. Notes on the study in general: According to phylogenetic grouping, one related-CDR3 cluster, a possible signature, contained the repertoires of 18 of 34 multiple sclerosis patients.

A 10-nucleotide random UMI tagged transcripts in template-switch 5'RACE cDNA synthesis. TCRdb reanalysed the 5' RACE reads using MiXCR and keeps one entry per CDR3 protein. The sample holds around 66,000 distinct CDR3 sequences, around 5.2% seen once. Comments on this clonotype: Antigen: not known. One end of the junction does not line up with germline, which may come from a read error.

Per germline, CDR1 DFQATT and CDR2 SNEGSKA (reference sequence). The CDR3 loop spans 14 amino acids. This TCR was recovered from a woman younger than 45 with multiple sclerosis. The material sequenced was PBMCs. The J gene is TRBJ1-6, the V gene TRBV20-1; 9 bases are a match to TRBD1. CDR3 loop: CSARAGTGFSPLNF. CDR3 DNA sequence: TGTAGTGCTAGAGCGGGGACAGGGTTTTCACCCCTCAACTTT.